This TCR beta chain was captured in a study of T-cell reconstitution after alpha-beta-depleted transplantation in children. The study's findings and limits: Alpha-beta T cells about two months after transplant reportedly derived from several hundred expanded graft clones.

This clonotype came up a few times. Antigen: not known. Unique molecular identifiers were used to barcode this TCRbeta library. TCRdb re-called the PCR reads with MiXCR, one entry per CDR3 protein. The repertoire consists of 490,000 or so distinct CDR3 sequences, with 8% to 11% occurring once and the leading ten covering approximately 2%. This specimen was PBMCs, taken before TCRalphabeta/CD19-depleted stem cell transplant. This receptor was identified in a child under 10 years old with inherited bone marrow failure, due to receive a stem cell transplant.

The CDR3 is CASGLMERNSPLHF. DNA of the CDR3: TGTGCCAGCGGCCTCATGGAGAGAAATTCACCCCTCCACTTT. The chain carries TRBV27 and TRBJ1-6; D call uncertain. CDR3 size: 14 residues. Trimming removed 8 bases from V and 7 bases from J, with 15 bases in between. Germline V gene data show CDR1 as MNHEY and CDR2 as SMNVEV (reference sequence).